The 21 T cell receptor beta chains below come from one sample, sequenced in a study of regulatory T cells in long-lasting Graves disease. Construction of the TCR beta libraries employed iRepertoire HTBI primers in conjunction with Arm-PCR of CDR3 regions. In TCRdb, the multiplex PCR reads were re-called with MiXCR into one record per CDR3 protein. The sample has about 530,000 distinct CDR3 sequences, 15% to 20% seen once. Time point reported: newly diagnosed GD, antithyroid drugs for less than 3 months. Following extraction of RNA from PBMCs, that RNA was used to make the TCR library. The same data also contributed to another study, on T cells in Graves' hyperthyroidism and ophthalmopathy.

The source was peripheral blood mononuclear cells (PBMCs), collected at new diagnosis, from a patient treated with antithyroid drugs. The origin of the receptors is a woman aged 35-65 years with Graves disease.

The rearrangement uses TRBV20-1 and TRBJ1-1; D is perhaps TRBD1 (6 bases). This CDR3 has 14 residues. V lost 1 base to trimming and J lost 5 bases, with 14 bases between them. Germline values: CDR1 DFQATT, CDR2 SNEGSKA (reference sequence). In nucleotides, the CDR3 is TGCAGTGCTAGAGCAGGGGCTACCACAACTGAAGCTTTCTTT. Translation: CSARAGATTTEAFF.

Many counts were recorded for this clonotype. The chain has TRBV11-3 and TRBJ2-1, with D possibly being TRBD2 (6 bases). Trimming removed 5 bases from V and 9 bases from J, with 11 bases in between. This CDR3 has 12 amino acids. Per germline, CDR1 SGHNT and CDR2 YENEEA. CDR3 region: CASSPQGGEQFF. Written as DNA, the CDR3 is TGTGCCAGCAGCCCCCAGGGAGGTGAGCAGTTCTTC.

This clonotype was seen ten or more times. This chain uses TRBV5-5 with TRBJ1-1, with 7 bases identical to TRBD1. CDR3 length: 15 amino acids. The trim removed 0 bases at V and 1 base at J, leaving 3 bases unmatched. In germline, CDR1 is SGHKS, CDR2 YYEKEE (reference sequence). The CDR3 sequence: CASSLGGTANTEAFF. The CDR3 nucleotides are TGTGCCAGCAGCTTGGGAGGGACAGCGAACACTGAAGCTTTCTTT.

This clonotype showed up many times. This rearrangement joins TRBV28 to TRBJ1-2; D gene uncertain. With 3 bases removed from V and 1 base from J, the gap between germline ends came to 3 bases. The CDR3 loop spans 12 amino acids. Per germline, CDR1 MDHEN and CDR2 SYDVKM. This chain's CDR3 is CASSFLNYGYTF. As DNA, the CDR3 is TGTGCCAGCAGTTTTCTTAACTATGGCTACACCTTC.

This clonotype was seen repeatedly, ten times or more. The chain has TRBV5-1 and TRBJ2-3, with TRBD1 identical over 7 bases. The CDR3 totals 16 residues. Germline loops: CDR1 SGHRS, CDR2 YFSETQ. Trimming took 0 bases from V and 3 from J; bases not matched to a gene: 7. CDR3 DNA: TGCGCCAGCAGCTTGGGCGAGGGGGCTATTACAGATACGCAGTATTTT. This encodes CASSLGEGAITDTQYF.

This clonotype showed up many times. The chain is built from TRBV3-1 and TRBJ1-6; D gene uncertain. Trimming cost V 1 base and J 7 bases, with 11 bases left between them. Germline V gene sequence: CDR1 LGHDT, CDR2 YNNKEL (reference sequence). The CDR3 is 15 amino acids. The CDR3 nucleotides are TGTGCCAGCAGCCAAGTATCTTCGGGGAATTCACCCCTCCACTTT. It codes for CASSQVSSGNSPLHF.

J is TRBJ1-6 and V is TRBV19, with 7 bases lining up with TRBD1. CDR3 length: 15 residues. With V trimmed by 5 bases and J by 10 bases, 11 bases remained unmatched. The germline gives CDR1 LNHDA, CDR2 SQIVND (reference sequence). CDR3 in amino acids: CASSVNRDSQSPLHF. The CDR3 region has the DNA TGTGCCAGTAGTGTAAACCGGGACAGTCAATCACCCCTCCACTTT.

About this clonotype: This could be a read error, since a much larger clone is one nucleotide away. The CDR3: CTSSRLEKANGYTF. The CDR3 nucleotides read TGCACCAGCAGCCGGTTAGAGAAGGCGAATGGCTACACCTTC. The chain combines TRBV5-1 with TRBJ1-2; no clear D. Germline assignment: CDR1 SGHRS and CDR2 YFSETQ. This CDR3 spans 14 amino acids. The variable domain in full, completed from reference TRBV5-1 and TRBJ1-2, reads KAGVTQTPRYLIKTRGQQVTLSCSPISGHRSVSWYQQTPGQGLQFLFEYFSETQRNKGNFPGRFSGRQFSNSRSEMNVSTLELGDSALYLCTSSRLEKANGYTFGSGTRLTVV.

About this clonotype itself: This may be a read error, as it is one base from a much larger clone. The chain uses TRBV2 and TRBJ1-1; D might be TRBD1 (5 bases). The CDR3 spans 16 residues. The germline V gene has CDR1 SNHLY and CDR2 FYNNEI. The CDR3 is CASGEREQGLNTEAFF. The CDR3 nucleotides read TGTGCCAGCGGTGAGAGGGAGCAGGGACTGAACACTGAAGCTTTCTTT.

As concerns this clonotype: Because the CDR3 is missing its conserved closing phenylalanine or tryptophan, this is likely a read error. The rearrangement joins TRBV4-1 to TRBJ2-1; 16 bases fit TRBD2. Germline-derived CDR1 and CDR2 are MGHRA and YSYEKL. V shed 1 base, J shed 8 bases, and the junction held 5 bases outside the gene matches. This CDR3 region has 17 residues. CDR3 sequence (DNA): TGCGCCAGCAGCCAAGGGGGGACTAGCGGGGGGGCTTATGAGCAGTTCCTC. This sequence encodes CASSQGGTSGGAYEQFL.

This clonotype was observed many times. The chain uses TRBV2 and TRBJ2-1, with unresolved D. Trimming removed 8 bases at V and 0 bases at J, with 23 bases between. The CDR3 is 18 residues long. Germline V CDR1 and CDR2: SNHLY, FYNNEI. Written as DNA, the CDR3 is TGTGCCAGCGCAATCACGTCGAACCCTCAAAGCTCCTACAATGAGCAGTTCTTC. Translation gives CASAITSNPQSSYNEQFF. Supplemented by reference TRBV2 and TRBJ2-1, the full variable domain reads EPEVTQTPSHQVTQMGQEVILRCVPISNHLYFYWYRQILGQKVEFLVSFYNNEISEKSEIFDDQFSVERPDGSNFTLKIRSTKLEDSAMYFCASAITSNPQSSYNEQFFGPGTRLTVL.

This clonotype was seen a handful of times. The chain recombines TRBV14 with TRBJ1-6; D might be TRBD1 (5 bases). V dropped 1 base and J dropped 9 bases, with 16 bases sitting between them. This CDR3 comprises 16 residues. In germline, CDR1 is SGHDN, CDR2 FVKESK. CDR3 coding DNA: TGTGCCAGCAGCCAAGGGCCCGGGGCAGGAGGTTCACCCCTCCACTTT. It yields the protein CASSQGPGAGGSPLHF.

Ten or more counts support this clonotype. The chain links TRBV11-2 to TRBJ1-1; D gene unclear. V lost 5 bases, J lost 2 bases, and 15 bases lay in between. The CDR3 contains 15 residues. Looked up from germline, CDR1 is SGHAT and CDR2 is FQNNGV. CDR3 bases: TGTGCCAGCAGCGTCCCAGGTGTCAAAAACACTGAAGCTTTCTTT. It yields the protein CASSVPGVKNTEAFF.

This clonotype was observed many times. The chain joins TRBV27 to TRBJ2-7; 9 nucleotides match TRBD1. There are 14 residues in the CDR3. With 6 bases clipped from V and 6 bases from J, the junction kept 9 bases outside the gene matches. The V gene's germline CDR1 is MNHEY and CDR2 SMNVEV (reference sequence). The CDR3, as DNA: TGTGCCAGCAGGGCCGGGACAGGGACCTTCGAGCAGTACTTC. This sequence encodes CASRAGTGTFEQYF.

The chain is built from TRBV20-1 and TRBJ2-3, with 7 bases that match TRBD2. Trimming at V came to 6 bases and at J to 2 bases, leaving 5 bases not matched to a gene. Germline V gene data show CDR1 as DFQATT and CDR2 as SNEGSKA (reference sequence). This CDR3 comprises 13 residues. This chain's CDR3 is CSARGVATDTQYF. DNA for the CDR3: TGCAGTGCCCGGGGGGTCGCCACAGATACGCAGTATTTT.

The V gene is TRBV5-1, the J gene TRBJ1-4; the match to TRBD1 covers 10 bases. The CDR3 consists of 17 residues. The germline V gene encodes CDR1 SGHRS and CDR2 YFSETQ. With 4 bases clipped from V and 7 bases from J, the junction kept 13 bases outside the gene matches. The CDR3 bases are TGCGCCAGCAGCCCCCCCACCGGGACAGGGGAAGGTGAAAAACTGTTTTTT. This gives the protein CASSPPTGTGEGEKLFF.

This clonotype was counted ten times or more. J is TRBJ1-6 and V is TRBV5-1; D is unclear. The ends were cut back, 2 bases at V and 8 bases at J, with 11 bases in the middle. The CDR3 is 14 amino acids. Per the germline V gene, CDR1 is SGHRS and CDR2 is YFSETQ. Here the CDR3 reads CASSFGTRDSPLHF. DNA of the CDR3: TGCGCCAGCAGCTTCGGCACACGGGATTCACCCCTCCACTTT.

CDR3 protein: CASSYPRATEAFF. CDR3 in DNA: TGTGCCAGCAGTTACCCCAGGGCCACTGAAGCTTTCTTT. This chain connects TRBV6-2 or TRBV6-3 to TRBJ1-1; TRBD1 is a possible D gene (5 bases). Deletions cut 2 bases from V and 4 bases from J, with 8 bases between. Germline CDR1 MNHEY, CDR2 SVGEGT. The CDR3 runs to 13 residues.

This clonotype was detected many times. The rearrangement uses TRBV11-2 and TRBJ2-7; the match to TRBD2 covers 7 bases. CDR3 size: 14 residues. Per the germline V gene, CDR1 is SGHAT and CDR2 is FQNNGV. Germline trimming cut 6 bases from V and 6 bases from J; bases unmatched to any gene: 11. This CDR3 is CASSQQWGGGEQYF. The CDR3 nucleotides are TGTGCCAGCAGTCAACAGTGGGGGGGAGGCGAGCAGTACTTC.

This clonotype has more than one count but fewer than ten. The chain uses TRBV5-1 and TRBJ1-4; possibly TRBD1 for D (5 bases). This CDR3 region has 15 residues. Germline V gene data show CDR1 as SGHRS and CDR2 as YFSETQ. V was pared by 1 base and J by 7 bases, with 14 bases between. This CDR3 reads CASSLRDGGSEKLFF. CDR3 nucleotide sequence: TGCGCCAGCAGCTTGCGGGACGGCGGGAGTGAAAAACTGTTTTTT.

This chain joins TRBV29-1 and TRBJ1-5, with unresolved D. The germline V gene has CDR1 SQVTM and CDR2 ANQGSEA. This CDR3 is built from 12 residues. Trimming shortened V by 4 bases and J by 8 bases, and 12 bases separated the two germline ends. CDR3 amino acids: CSVAGVDEPQHF. In DNA, the CDR3 is TGCAGCGTTGCAGGAGTTGACGAGCCCCAGCATTTT.